The source of this TCR beta chain is a study of T cells in localized non-small cell lung cancer. In its sample, this clone is medium-sized (0.01 to 0.1%). After removal of 5 bases from V and 5 bases from J, the junction contained 7 bases not matched to a gene. Germline lookup yields CDR1 SGHNT and CDR2 YENEEA. CDR3 size: 14 residues. The assay was immunoSEQ multiplex PCR, and TCRdb's table has in-frame clones only and misses some. The sample holds 2,000 to 2,500 clones, 25% to 35% seen once. The chain is built from TRBV11-3 and TRBJ2-5, with 8 bases lining up with TRBD2. The sequencing used normal lung tissue next to the tumor, collected before any cancer treatment. This TCR was sampled from a male donor aged 60 or older with stage I squamous cell lung carcinoma. The CDR3 protein is CASSPGTRKETQYF. CDR3 nucleotides: TGTGCCAGCAGCCCCGGGACTAGAAAGGAGACCCAGTACTTC.